A selection of T cell receptor beta chains follows, all from one sample in a study of T cell repertoires in cytomegalovirus infection. TCRdb ran MiXCR on the reads and lists one entry per CDR3 protein. The repertoire has under 350,000 distinct CDR3 sequences, more than 8% of them found once; the top ten carry about 3.9%. Input material: PBMCs. These receptors came from a human donor in good health (CMV status not recorded). Some clones in this sample may be carry-over from other donors' samples. CDR3s include the opening cysteine and the closing phenylalanine or tryptophan. A D gene is named only where the DNA matches it firmly. Clone size, where shown, is once, few, many, or a class for clones that have expanded.

v_call: TRBV7-2; d_call: TRBD1; clone_size: many; j_call: TRBJ2-7; cdr3_nt: TGTGCCAGCAGCTCCCGGACAGGGGCACCCTACGAGCAGTACTTC; cdr3_aa: CASSSRTGAPYEQYF
v_call: TRBV7-2; d_call: NA; clone_size: many; j_call: TRBJ1-2; cdr3_nt: TGTGCCAGCAGCCCTACAAGTACTAACTATGGCTACACCTTC; cdr3_aa: CASSPTSTNYGYTF
v_call: TRBV20-1; d_call: NA; clone_size: NA; j_call: TRBJ1-1; cdr3_nt: TGCAGTGCTAGTGGGTCGGCTACGTGGAACACTGAAGCTTTCTTT; cdr3_aa: CSASGSATWNTEAFF
v_call: TRBV28; d_call: NA; clone_size: NA; j_call: TRBJ2-1; cdr3_nt: TGTGCCAGCAGTTCTGGATCGGGGGATAATGAGCAGTTCTTC; cdr3_aa: CASSSGSGDNEQFF
v_call: TRBV15; d_call: NA; clone_size: few; j_call: TRBJ2-7; cdr3_nt: TGTGCCACCAGCAGAGATGGAGCATTTGGAGGGCCCTACGAGCAGTACTTC; cdr3_aa: CATSRDGAFGGPYEQYF
v_call: TRBV7-2; d_call: NA; clone_size: many; j_call: TRBJ1-1; cdr3_nt: TGTGCCAGCAGCTTAAGTCTCCCCCGGACTTTCTTT; cdr3_aa: CASSLSLPRTFF
v_call: TRBV2; d_call: TRBD2; clone_size: many; j_call: TRBJ2-7; cdr3_nt: TGTGCCAGCTGGGAGGGCTCAACCTACGAGCAGTACTTC; cdr3_aa: CASWEGSTYEQYF
v_call: TRBV12-3/TRBV12-4; d_call: TRBD1; clone_size: many; j_call: TRBJ1-1; cdr3_nt: TGTGCCAGCAGTTTGGAAAACAACAGGGGGCATACTGAAGCTTTCTTT; cdr3_aa: CASSLENNRGHTEAFF
v_call: TRBV6-2/TRBV6-3; d_call: TRBD2; clone_size: few; j_call: TRBJ2-3; cdr3_nt: TGTGCCAGCAGTTCGAGGACTAGCGAAACAGATACGCAGTATTTT; cdr3_aa: CASSSRTSETDTQYF
v_call: TRBV11-2; d_call: NA; clone_size: few; j_call: TRBJ2-1; cdr3_nt: TGTGCCAGCAGCTCCCCTAATCTGAGAGAATGGCGGGAGCAGTTCTTC; cdr3_aa: CASSSPNLREWREQFF
v_call: TRBV29-1; d_call: NA; clone_size: many; j_call: TRBJ2-7; cdr3_nt: TGCAGCGCCACTACCGGGACTCCAGTCGAGCAGTACTTC; cdr3_aa: CSATTGTPVEQYF
v_call: TRBV4-3; d_call: TRBD2; clone_size: NA; j_call: TRBJ2-1; cdr3_nt: TGCGCCAGCAGCCATGGACTAGCCCAGAGGTACAATGAGCAGTTCTTC; cdr3_aa: CASSHGLAQRYNEQFF
v_call: TRBV7-9; d_call: TRBD2; clone_size: many; j_call: TRBJ2-7; cdr3_nt: TGTGCCAGCAGCTTAGGGGCGGGGAGAGGGACTAGAACCTACGAGCAGTACTTC; cdr3_aa: CASSLGAGRGTRTYEQYF
v_call: TRBV6-1; d_call: TRBD1; clone_size: NA; j_call: TRBJ2-5; cdr3_nt: TGTGCCAGCAGCTACGGGACAGGACGAGAGACCCAGTACTTC; cdr3_aa: CASSYGTGRETQYF
v_call: TRBV7-9; d_call: NA; clone_size: many; j_call: TRBJ1-1; cdr3_nt: TGTGCCAGCAGCCCATCAGGGTCGAACACTGAAGCTTTCTTT; cdr3_aa: CASSPSGSNTEAFF
v_call: TRBV5-4; d_call: NA; clone_size: many; j_call: TRBJ2-7; cdr3_nt: TGTGCCAGCAGCTTGGGGGGACCTACCCCCCACGAGCAGTACTTC; cdr3_aa: CASSLGGPTPHEQYF
v_call: TRBV7-6; d_call: NA; clone_size: many; j_call: TRBJ1-2; cdr3_nt: TGTGCCAGCAGCAAGGGAACTAACTATGGCTACACCTTC; cdr3_aa: CASSKGTNYGYTF
v_call: TRBV11-1; d_call: TRBD2; clone_size: NA; j_call: TRBJ2-1; cdr3_nt: TGTGCCAGCAGCTTACGTAGTTTACGGGGGGGCTCCTACAATGAGCAGTTCTTC; cdr3_aa: CASSLRSLRGGSYNEQFF
v_call: TRBV6-8; d_call: NA; clone_size: few; j_call: TRBJ2-2; cdr3_nt: TGTGCCAGCAGTTACTCGAATGAGGGGGAGCTGTTTTTT; cdr3_aa: CASSYSNEGELFF
v_call: TRBV28; d_call: TRBD1; clone_size: NA; j_call: TRBJ2-7; cdr3_nt: TGTGCCAGCAGTTTCGTGGGGACAGGGTTTTACTTC; cdr3_aa: CASSFVGTGFYF